This TCR beta chain stems from a study of blood T cell repertoires in COVID-19. At the level of the study: Collection of acute and convalescent COVID-19 samples took place in the United States, Italy and Spain. In each case, the material was cDNA or gDNA derived from T cells, B-cell-depleted T cells, or PBMCs.

Trimming stripped 5 bases from V and 1 base from J, with 12 bases between. CDR1 is KGHSH, CDR2 LQKENI, per germline. The CDR3 is 15 residues long. Authors' methods: Quantification of nucleated cells was approximated via reference gene primer amplification. Here immunoSEQ multiplex PCR was the method, and the copy in TCRdb shows in-frame clones only, minus some. V, J and clone size are taken as reported in that table, and D and trimming were inferred from the DNA itself. This sample yields 90,000 to 150,000 clones, of which around 91% are seen a single time; around 30% belongs to the top ten. What was sequenced was peripheral blood. The sequence derives from a man between 70 and 80 years old with active or convalescent COVID-19. This chain joins TRBV18 and TRBJ1-5; no definite D call. The CDR3 spells CASSTEKVSNQPQHF. In nucleotides, the CDR3 is TGTGCCAGCTCAACAGAGAAGGTGAGCAATCAGCCCCAGCATTTT.